The present T cell receptor beta chain was sequenced within a study of blood T cells in healthy people across ages. Findings of the study overall: Per million T cells, the diversity of TCR beta decreased roughly linearly as age advanced. Shifts in expanded clonotypes may have been confounded by donor CMV status, which was unknown.

This CDR3 has 16 residues. The germline gives CDR1 DFQATT, CDR2 SNEGSKA (reference sequence). V shed 3 bases, J shed 6 bases, and the junction held 8 bases outside the gene matches. For every donor, a draw yielded about 10 milliliters of peripheral blood. The table lists this clonotype with a few counts. Its antigen remains unknown. A second PCR of roughly 7 to 11 cycles used a sample-barcoded 5' primer and a J-beta primer mix. Using its own MiXCR run on the 5' RACE reads, TCRdb lists one record per CDR3 protein. The sample has under 2 million distinct CDR3 sequences, roughly a third seen once; the top ten hold approximately 11%.

The chain has TRBV20-1 and TRBJ2-1; 13 bases map to TRBD2. The source is a woman under 40 in good health. The sample was blood. The CDR3 reads CSARFGTSGVSNEQFF. The CDR3 DNA follows: TGCAGTGCTAGGTTCGGGACTAGCGGGGTCAGCAATGAGCAGTTCTTC.